This is a list of T cell receptor beta chains from one sample in a study of human T cells and chemical hapten exposure. TCRdb re-analysed the RACE reads in MiXCR, keeping a single row per CDR3 protein. The table lists tens of thousands of distinct CDR3 sequences, 12% of them singletons, with 3.5% to 4.5% in the top ten. Sample: whole blood, taken in connection with sensitization to the hapten diphenylcyclopropenone (DPC). The source of these receptors is a woman aged 55-69 years with alopecia areata. Some clones in this sample may be carry-over from other donors' samples. CDR3s include the opening cysteine and the closing phenylalanine or tryptophan. Each record gives: CDR3 protein, V gene, D gene, J gene, CDR3 length. The D gene is left open where the match is weak.

CDR3 protein: CASSQPTGTQPQHF; V gene: TRBV4-1; D gene: .; J gene: TRBJ1-5; CDR3 length: 14
CDR3 protein: CASSLTGEPNTEAFF; V gene: TRBV5-1; D gene: .; J gene: TRBJ1-1; CDR3 length: 15
CDR3 protein: CASSLGNNQPQHF; V gene: TRBV7-9; D gene: .; J gene: TRBJ1-5; CDR3 length: 13
CDR3 protein: CASRRPAGTGGETQYF; V gene: TRBV6-2/TRBV6-3; D gene: TRBD1; J gene: TRBJ2-5; CDR3 length: 16
CDR3 protein: CASSSNPGTPTGELFF; V gene: TRBV9; D gene: .; J gene: TRBJ2-2; CDR3 length: 16
CDR3 protein: CASSEDRAFADTQYF; V gene: TRBV25-1; D gene: TRBD1; J gene: TRBJ2-3; CDR3 length: 15
CDR3 protein: CASSPQGHSNQPQHF; V gene: TRBV11-2; D gene: TRBD1; J gene: TRBJ1-5; CDR3 length: 15
CDR3 protein: CASSPPSGGFYEQYF; V gene: TRBV18; D gene: .; J gene: TRBJ2-7; CDR3 length: 15
CDR3 protein: CASSRGADNEQFF; V gene: TRBV7-2; D gene: .; J gene: TRBJ2-1; CDR3 length: 13
CDR3 protein: CASSLVQGGSEKLFF; V gene: TRBV27; D gene: TRBD1; J gene: TRBJ1-4; CDR3 length: 15
CDR3 protein: CASSVAPLAGGSTDTQYF; V gene: TRBV9; D gene: TRBD2; J gene: TRBJ2-3; CDR3 length: 18
CDR3 protein: CSVVSATNEKLFF; V gene: TRBV29-1; D gene: .; J gene: TRBJ1-4; CDR3 length: 13
CDR3 protein: CASSLASGTSYEQYF; V gene: TRBV11-1; D gene: .; J gene: TRBJ2-7; CDR3 length: 15
CDR3 protein: CASSAMGRENTEAFF; V gene: TRBV3-1; D gene: .; J gene: TRBJ1-1; CDR3 length: 15
CDR3 protein: CSVEGVTGSNYGYTF; V gene: TRBV29-1; D gene: TRBD1; J gene: TRBJ1-2; CDR3 length: 15
CDR3 protein: CASREGQNEQYF; V gene: TRBV25-1; D gene: .; J gene: TRBJ2-7; CDR3 length: 12
CDR3 protein: CSARSTGQHYGYTF; V gene: TRBV20-1; D gene: .; J gene: TRBJ1-2; CDR3 length: 14
CDR3 protein: CASSQKTHQLGLVLDTQYF; V gene: TRBV14; D gene: TRBD2; J gene: TRBJ2-3; CDR3 length: 19
CDR3 protein: CASSLVGPQGTQYF; V gene: TRBV7-9; D gene: .; J gene: TRBJ2-5; CDR3 length: 14
CDR3 protein: CASRSTSSGNTIYF; V gene: TRBV5-1; D gene: .; J gene: TRBJ1-3; CDR3 length: 14
CDR3 protein: CASSPRADQETQYF; V gene: TRBV7-2; D gene: .; J gene: TRBJ2-5; CDR3 length: 14
CDR3 protein: CASTQGTNSPLHF; V gene: TRBV6-6; D gene: .; J gene: TRBJ1-6; CDR3 length: 13